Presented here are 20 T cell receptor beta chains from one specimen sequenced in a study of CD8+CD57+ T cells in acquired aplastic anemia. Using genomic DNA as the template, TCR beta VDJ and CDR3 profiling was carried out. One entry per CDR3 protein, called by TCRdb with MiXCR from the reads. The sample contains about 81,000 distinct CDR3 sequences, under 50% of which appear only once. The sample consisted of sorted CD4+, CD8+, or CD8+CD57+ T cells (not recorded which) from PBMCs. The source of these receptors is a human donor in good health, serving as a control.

The CDR3 DNA reads as TGTGCCAGCAGCGTAGGGCAAAACACCGGGGAGCTGTTTTTT. Protein sequence: CASSVGQNTGELFF. The chain has TRBV9 and TRBJ2-2; D is uncertain. Deletions cut 0 bases from V and 2 bases from J, with 5 bases between. CDR3 length: 14 amino acids. Germline lookup yields CDR1 SGDLS and CDR2 YYNGEE.

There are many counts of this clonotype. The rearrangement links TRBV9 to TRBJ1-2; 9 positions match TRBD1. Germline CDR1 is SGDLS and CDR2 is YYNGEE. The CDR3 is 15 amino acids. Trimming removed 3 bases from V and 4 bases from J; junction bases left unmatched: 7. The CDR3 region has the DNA TGTGCCAGCAGCGGTGGGGACAGGGAGGTCTATGGCTACACCTTC. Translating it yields CASSGGDREVYGYTF.

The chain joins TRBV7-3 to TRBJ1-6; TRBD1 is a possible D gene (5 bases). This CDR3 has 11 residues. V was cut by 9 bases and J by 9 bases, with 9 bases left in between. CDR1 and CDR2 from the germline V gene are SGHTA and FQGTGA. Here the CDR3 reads CARTRASPLHF. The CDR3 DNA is TGTGCCAGGACCAGGGCTTCACCCCTCCACTTT.

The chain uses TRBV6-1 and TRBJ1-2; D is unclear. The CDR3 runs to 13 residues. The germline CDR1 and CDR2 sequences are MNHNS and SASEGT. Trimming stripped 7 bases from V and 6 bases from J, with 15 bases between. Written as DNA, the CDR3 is TGTGCCAGCACTGACAACGAATGGAATGGCTACACCTTC. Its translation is CASTDNEWNGYTF.

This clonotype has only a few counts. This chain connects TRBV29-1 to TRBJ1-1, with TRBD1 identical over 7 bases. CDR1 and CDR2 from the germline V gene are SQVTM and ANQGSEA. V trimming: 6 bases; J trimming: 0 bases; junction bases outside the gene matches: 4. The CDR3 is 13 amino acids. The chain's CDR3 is CSVGGQLNTEAFF. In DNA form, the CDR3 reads TGCAGCGTGGGGGGACAGTTGAACACTGAAGCTTTCTTT.

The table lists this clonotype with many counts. CDR3 nucleotide sequence: TGTGCCAGCAGTGAATCCCCAGTAAACTATGGCTACACCTTC. This translates into CASSESPVNYGYTF. J is TRBJ1-2 and V is TRBV6-1, with D uncertain. The CDR3 consists of 14 residues. Trimming took off 2 bases at V and 2 bases at J, with 9 bases between the two ends. The germline gives CDR1 MNHNS, CDR2 SASEGT.

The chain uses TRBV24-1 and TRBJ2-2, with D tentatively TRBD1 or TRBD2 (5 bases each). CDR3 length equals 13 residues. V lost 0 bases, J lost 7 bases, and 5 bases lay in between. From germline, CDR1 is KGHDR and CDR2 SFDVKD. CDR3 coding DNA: TGTGCCACCAGTGATTTGGGGGGCGGGGAGCTGTTTTTT. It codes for CATSDLGGGELFF.

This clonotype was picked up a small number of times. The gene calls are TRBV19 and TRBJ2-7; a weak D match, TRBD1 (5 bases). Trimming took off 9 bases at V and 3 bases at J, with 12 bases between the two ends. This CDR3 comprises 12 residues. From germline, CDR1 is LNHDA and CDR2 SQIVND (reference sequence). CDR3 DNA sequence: TGTGCCAGCCAGGGCCCACGCTACGAGCAGTACTTC. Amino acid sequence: CASQGPRYEQYF.

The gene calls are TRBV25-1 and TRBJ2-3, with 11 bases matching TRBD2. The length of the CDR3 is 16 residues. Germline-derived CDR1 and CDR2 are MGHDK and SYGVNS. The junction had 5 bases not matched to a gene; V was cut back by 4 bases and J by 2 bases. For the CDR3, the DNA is TGTGCCAGCAGTGCCCTAGCGGGGGGACACACAGATACGCAGTATTTT. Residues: CASSALAGGHTDTQYF.

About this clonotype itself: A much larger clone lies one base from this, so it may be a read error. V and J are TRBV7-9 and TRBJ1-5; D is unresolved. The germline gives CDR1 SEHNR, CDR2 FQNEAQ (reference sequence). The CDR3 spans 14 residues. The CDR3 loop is CGSSPGFGNQPQHF. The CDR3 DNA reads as TGTGGCAGCAGCCCGGGTTTTGGCAATCAGCCCCAGCATTTT.

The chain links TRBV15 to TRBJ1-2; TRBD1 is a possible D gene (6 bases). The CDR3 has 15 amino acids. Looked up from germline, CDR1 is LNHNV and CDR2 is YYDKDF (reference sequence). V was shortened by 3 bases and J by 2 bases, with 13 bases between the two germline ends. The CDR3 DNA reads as TGTGCCACCAGCAGTGCACCAGGACAGAACTATGGCTACACCTTC. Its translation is CATSSAPGQNYGYTF.

CDR3 sequence: CATSAQRSTEAFF. CDR3 DNA sequence: TGTGCCACCAGTGCCCAGAGGAGCACTGAAGCTTTCTTT. The gene calls are TRBV24-1 and TRBJ1-1; D not resolved. The V end lost 5 bases, the J end lost 4 bases, and 10 bases lay between the germline ends. Germline V gene sequence: CDR1 KGHDR, CDR2 SFDVKD. This CDR3 is built from 13 residues.

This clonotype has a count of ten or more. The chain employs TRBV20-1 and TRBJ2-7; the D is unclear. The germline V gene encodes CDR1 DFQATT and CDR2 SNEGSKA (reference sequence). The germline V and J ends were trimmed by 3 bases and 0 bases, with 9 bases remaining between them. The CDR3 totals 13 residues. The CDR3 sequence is CSASVGSSYEQYF. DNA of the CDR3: TGCAGTGCTAGCGTCGGATCCTCCTACGAGCAGTACTTC.

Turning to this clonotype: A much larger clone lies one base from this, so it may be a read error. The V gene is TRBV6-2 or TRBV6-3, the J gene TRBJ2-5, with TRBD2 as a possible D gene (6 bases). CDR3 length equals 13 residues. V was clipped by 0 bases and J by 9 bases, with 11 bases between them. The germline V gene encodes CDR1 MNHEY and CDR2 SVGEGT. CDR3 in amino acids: CASSYSPGEAQYF. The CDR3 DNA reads TGTGCCAGCAGTTACTCGCCCGGGGAGGCCCAGTACTTC.

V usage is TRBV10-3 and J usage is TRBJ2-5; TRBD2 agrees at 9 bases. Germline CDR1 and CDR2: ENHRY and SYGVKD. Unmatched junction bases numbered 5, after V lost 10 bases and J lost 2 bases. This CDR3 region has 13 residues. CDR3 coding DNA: TGTGCCACCTCCCTAGCGGGGCAAGAGACCCAGTACTTC. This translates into CATSLAGQETQYF.

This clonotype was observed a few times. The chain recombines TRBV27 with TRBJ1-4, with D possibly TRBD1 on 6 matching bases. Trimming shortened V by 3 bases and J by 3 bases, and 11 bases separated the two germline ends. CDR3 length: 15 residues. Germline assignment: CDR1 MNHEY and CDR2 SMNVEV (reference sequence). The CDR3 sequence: CASSLLGQPNEKLFF. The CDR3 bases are TGTGCCAGCAGTTTGCTCGGACAGCCTAATGAAAAACTGTTTTTT.

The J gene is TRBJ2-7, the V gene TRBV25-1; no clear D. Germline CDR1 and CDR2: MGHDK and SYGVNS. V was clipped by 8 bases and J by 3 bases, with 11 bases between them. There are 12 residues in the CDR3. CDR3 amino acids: CASLGKLYEQYF. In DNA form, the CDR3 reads TGTGCCAGCCTAGGGAAGCTCTACGAGCAGTACTTC.

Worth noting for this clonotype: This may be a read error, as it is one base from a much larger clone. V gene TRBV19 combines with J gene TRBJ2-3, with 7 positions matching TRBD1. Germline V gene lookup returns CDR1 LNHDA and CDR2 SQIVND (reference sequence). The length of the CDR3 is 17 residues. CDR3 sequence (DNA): TGTGCCAGTAGTATAGCCGCGGCAGGGGGTAAAACAGATACGCAGTGTTTT. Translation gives CASSIAAAGGKTDTQCF.

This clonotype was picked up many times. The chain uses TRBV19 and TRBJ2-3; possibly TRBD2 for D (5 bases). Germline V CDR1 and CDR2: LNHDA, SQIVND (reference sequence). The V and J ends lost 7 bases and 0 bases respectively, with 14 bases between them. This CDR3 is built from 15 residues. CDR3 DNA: TGTGCCAGTACCTTCGGACGGGGAAGCACAGATACGCAGTATTTT. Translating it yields CASTFGRGSTDTQYF.

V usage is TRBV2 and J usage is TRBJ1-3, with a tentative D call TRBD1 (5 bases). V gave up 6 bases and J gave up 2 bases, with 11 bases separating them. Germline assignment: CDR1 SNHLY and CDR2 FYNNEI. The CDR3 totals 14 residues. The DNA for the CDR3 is TGTGCCAGCAGCCGGTCGGGGGCTGGAAACACCATATATTTT. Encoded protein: CASSRSGAGNTIYF.